This is a list of T cell receptor beta chains from one sample in a study of CD8+CD57+ T cells in acquired aplastic anemia. From the reads, TCRdb called clonotypes with MiXCR, one entry per CDR3 protein. This table has 150,000 to 200,000 distinct CDR3 sequences, approximately 44% appearing once. The sequenced material came from sorted CD4+, CD8+, or CD8+CD57+ T cells (not recorded which) from PBMCs. The origin of the receptors is a human donor with aplastic anemia. CDR3s include the opening cysteine and the closing phenylalanine or tryptophan. Each record gives: clone size, V gene, D gene, J gene, CDR3 DNA, CDR3 protein. The D gene is left open where the match is weak. The size of a clone is reported for some rows only, either as once, few or many, or as a class for expanded clones.

abundance: .
v_gene: TRBV19
d_gene: .
j_gene: TRBJ2-6
CDR3nt: TGTGCCAGCAGCCGGGGAGTGCAGGGGGCCAACGTCCTGACTTTC
CDR3aa: CASSRGVQGANVLTF

abundance: many
v_gene: TRBV4-2
d_gene: TRBD1
j_gene: TRBJ2-5
CDR3nt: TGTGCCAGCAGCCAATCAACAGGGGGAGGAGAGACCCAGTACTTC
CDR3aa: CASSQSTGGGETQYF

abundance: few
v_gene: TRBV27
d_gene: .
j_gene: TRBJ2-2
CDR3nt: TGTGCCAGCAGTTTATGGGCGGACCTCACCGGGGAGCTGTTTTTT
CDR3aa: CASSLWADLTGELFF

abundance: many
v_gene: TRBV4-2
d_gene: .
j_gene: TRBJ1-1
CDR3nt: TGTGCCAGCAGCCAAGGGTTGGGCCAGGCCAACACTGAAGCTTTCTTT
CDR3aa: CASSQGLGQANTEAFF

abundance: many
v_gene: TRBV15
d_gene: TRBD2
j_gene: TRBJ2-5
CDR3nt: TGTGCCACCAGCCTCCCGGGGGGACTAGCGGAAGAGACCCAGTACTTC
CDR3aa: CATSLPGGLAEETQYF

abundance: many
v_gene: TRBV5-8
d_gene: .
j_gene: TRBJ1-6
CDR3nt: TGTGCCAGCAGCTTGGGGCAACATTACTCACCCCTCCACTTT
CDR3aa: CASSLGQHYSPLHF

abundance: once
v_gene: TRBV10-3
d_gene: TRBD2
j_gene: TRBJ2-3
CDR3nt: TGTGCCAGCAGACCGAGCGGGGGGGCGGGGGATACGCAGTATTTT
CDR3aa: CASRPSGGAGDTQYF

abundance: few
v_gene: TRBV28
d_gene: .
j_gene: TRBJ1-2
CDR3nt: TGTGCCAGTGGAGTACCCCGCTCCTATGGCTACACCTTC
CDR3aa: CASGVPRSYGYTF

abundance: many
v_gene: TRBV5-1
d_gene: TRBD2
j_gene: TRBJ2-2
CDR3nt: TGTGCCAGCAGCTCTACTAGCGGAAACACCGGGGAGCTGTTTTTT
CDR3aa: CASSSTSGNTGELFF

abundance: .
v_gene: TRBV7-9
d_gene: .
j_gene: TRBJ2-7
CDR3nt: TGTGCCAGCAGTCGAGAATACGAGCAGTACTTC
CDR3aa: CASSREYEQYF

abundance: few
v_gene: TRBV14
d_gene: TRBD2
j_gene: TRBJ2-3
CDR3nt: TGTGCCAGCAGGACTAGCGGGAGTGTTTCAGATACGCAGTATTTT
CDR3aa: CASRTSGSVSDTQYF

abundance: .
v_gene: TRBV24-1
d_gene: .
j_gene: TRBJ2-3
CDR3nt: TGTGCCAGCAGCCCCGTGGGGCTTGCAGATACGCAGTATTTT
CDR3aa: CASSPVGLADTQYF